This TCR beta chain emerged from a study of blood T cell repertoires in COVID-19. Method: immunoSEQ multiplex PCR; TCRdb's copy keeps in-frame clones and lacks some. This sample has a few hundred thousand clones, with 85% to 90% found just once. The TCR comes from a man between 25 and 39 years old who had recovered from COVID-19. The sequencing sample was made of PBMCs or T cells enriched from blood (not recorded which).

CDR3 sequence (DNA): TGTGCCAGCACCTGGGCGCCTCTGAACACTGAAGCTTTCTTT. Translating it yields CASTWAPLNTEAFF. The rearrangement uses TRBV5-4 and TRBJ1-1; no firm D call. CDR1 is SGHNT, CDR2 YYREEE, per germline (reference sequence). This CDR3 comprises 14 residues. V was shortened by 6 bases and J by 0 bases, with 12 bases between the two germline ends.